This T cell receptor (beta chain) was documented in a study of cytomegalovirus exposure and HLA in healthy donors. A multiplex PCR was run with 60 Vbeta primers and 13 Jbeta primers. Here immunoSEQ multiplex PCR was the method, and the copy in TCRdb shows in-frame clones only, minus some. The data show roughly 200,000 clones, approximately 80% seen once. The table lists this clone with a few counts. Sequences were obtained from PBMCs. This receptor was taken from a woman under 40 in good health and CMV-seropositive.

This chain's CDR3 is CASSLWRGGNTIYF. The CDR3 DNA is TGTGCCAGCAGTTTATGGCGGGGAGGAAACACCATATATTTT. The chain recombines TRBV28 with TRBJ1-3, with D unresolved. V shed 0 bases and J shed 4 bases, with 7 bases lying between them. The V gene's germline CDR1 is MDHEN and CDR2 SYDVKM. The CDR3 runs 14 residues.